This T cell receptor beta chain was identified in a study of blood T cell repertoires in COVID-19. Study at large: Acute-phase and convalescent COVID-19 samples originated in the United States, Italy and Spain.

The germline V gene has CDR1 LNHDA and CDR2 SQIVND (reference sequence). There are 14 residues in the CDR3. Unmatched junction bases numbered 8, after V lost 7 bases and J lost 7 bases. Clones were read by immunoSEQ multiplex PCR, and TCRdb kept only the in-frame ones, dropping some. The table lists about 420,000 clones, around nine tenths of them singletons. Enrolled during active infection, Seattle patients were then followed longitudinally. This receptor was identified in a man between 18 and 35 years old with COVID-19, enrolled during active disease. This chain joins TRBV19 and TRBJ1-4; 8 nucleotides agree with TRBD1. The sequenced sample consisted of peripheral blood. The CDR3 DNA sequence: TGTGCCAGTAACACAGGGGGATACGGTGAAAAACTGTTTTTT. This encodes CASNTGGYGEKLFF.